This TCR beta chain was documented in a study of blood T cell repertoires in COVID-19. Study-level background: Donors in the United States, Italy and Spain gave samples during acute or convalescent COVID-19. T cells, B-cell-depleted T cells, or PBMCs supplied cDNA or gDNA.

The trim removed 3 bases at V and 5 bases at J, leaving 16 bases unmatched. Germline-derived CDR1 and CDR2 are DFQATT and SNEGSKA (reference sequence). The CDR3 length is 16 residues. In the original processing: Reference gene primer amplification gave nucleated cell count estimates. Produced via immunoSEQ multiplex PCR; TCRdb's table is partial and in-frame only. The DNA gave D and trimming, while V, J and clone size come from that table. The sample holds about 160,000 clones, approximately 81% seen once. The chain has TRBV20-1 and TRBJ2-7; 7 positions match TRBD1. This receptor was identified in a woman older than 75 with active or convalescent COVID-19. The specimen sequenced was peripheral blood. CDR3 in amino acids: CSASSYGTDGNHEQYF. The CDR3 DNA follows: TGCAGTGCTAGTTCCTATGGGACAGATGGTAATCACGAGCAGTACTTC.